The next 17 T cell receptor beta chains were all read from a single sample in a study of cytomegalovirus exposure and HLA in healthy donors. Primers for the PCR totalled 60 Vbeta and 13 Jbeta. Sequenced by immunoSEQ multiplex PCR; TCRdb stores in-frame clones only, minus some. The table has approximately 140,000 clones, more than 60% seen once. Input material: PBMCs. The receptors originated from a woman aged 55 to 70 in good health and CMV-seronegative.

V and J are TRBV2 and TRBJ1-6, with a weak D call TRBD1 (6 bases). Germline V gene sequence: CDR1 SNHLY, CDR2 FYNNEI. V was shortened by 5 bases and J by 7 bases, with 15 bases between the two germline ends. The length of the CDR3 is 15 residues. CDR3 loop: CASSLGTSSNSPLHF. For the CDR3, the DNA is TGTGCCAGCAGTCTCGGGACATCCTCAAATTCACCCCTCCACTTT.

In its sample, this clone was seen a few times. The chain carries TRBV27 and TRBJ1-6, with D uncertain. Germline loops: CDR1 MNHEY, CDR2 SMNVEV (reference sequence). The CDR3 is 14 amino acids. Trimming pared 3 bases from V and 10 bases from J, leaving 13 bases between. The CDR3 spells CASSFLGADSPLHF. CDR3 nucleotides: TGTGCCAGCAGTTTTTTGGGAGCCGACTCACCCCTCCACTTT.

The V and J genes are TRBV10-1 and TRBJ2-1, with TRBD2 matching 9 bases. This CDR3 has 16 amino acids. V shed 6 bases, J shed 3 bases, and the junction held 9 bases outside the gene matches. Germline values: CDR1 WNHNN, CDR2 SYGVQD (reference sequence). The CDR3 DNA reads as TGCGCCAGCAGCATACTGGGACTAGCAATCTACAATGAGCAGTTCTTC. This gives the protein CASSILGLAIYNEQFF.

This chain connects TRBV19 to TRBJ2-3; 11 bases map to TRBD2. CDR3 size: 14 residues. The junction had 10 bases not matched to a gene; V was cut back by 11 bases and J by 6 bases. The germline V gene has CDR1 LNHDA and CDR2 SQIVND (reference sequence). In DNA form, the CDR3 reads TGTGCCTCGGGGGTAGCGGGAGGGCTGGATACGCAGTATTTT. Its translation: CASGVAGGLDTQYF. Full variable domain (remainder filled in from reference TRBV19 and TRBJ2-3): DGGITQSPKYLFRKEGQNVTLSCEQNLNHDAMYWYRQDPGQGLRLIYYSQIVNDFQKGDIAEGYSVSREKKESFPLTVTSAQKNPTAFYLCASGVAGGLDTQYFGPGTRLTVL.

The gene calls are TRBV7-6 and TRBJ2-5, with 12 positions matching TRBD2. There are 14 residues in the CDR3. The junction had 9 bases not matched to a gene; V was cut back by 7 bases and J by 9 bases. Germline CDR1 SGHVS, CDR2 FNYEAQ. CDR3 residues: CASNPSGGAVAQYF. CDR3 nucleotide sequence: TGTGCCAGCAACCCTAGCGGGGGGGCTGTGGCCCAGTACTTC.

This clone was detected once. The chain recombines TRBV7-2 with TRBJ2-7, with D possibly TRBD1 on 5 matching bases. The V gene lost 5 bases and the J gene lost 5 bases, with 16 bases spanning the gap. There are 14 residues in the CDR3. Germline-derived CDR1 and CDR2 are SGHTA and FQGNSA. CDR3 residues: CASSPQGVVDEQYF. Here the CDR3 DNA reads TGTGCCAGCAGCCCCCAAGGGGTAGTAGACGAGCAGTACTTC.

This rearrangement joins TRBV4-1 to TRBJ2-5; 9 positions match TRBD2. The J call may be in error: the DNA end matches TRBJ2-7 better. Germline loops: CDR1 MGHRA, CDR2 YSYEKL. CDR3 length equals 15 residues. The CDR3 DNA follows: TGCGCCAGCTCAGGGGCGGGGGGGAGGACCCGCGAGCAGTACTTC. It is translated as CASSGAGGRTREQYF.

J is TRBJ2-7 and V is TRBV28; D is perhaps TRBD1 (6 bases). V lost 6 bases and J 6 bases, leaving 21 bases between the germline ends. This CDR3 has 15 residues. Germline CDR1 and CDR2: MDHEN and SYDVKM. CDR3 loop: CASSTFGGTGTEQYF. CDR3 in DNA: TGTGCCAGCAGCACTTTCGGAGGCACAGGGACCGAGCAGTACTTC.

V and J are TRBV6-1 and TRBJ2-7; the match to TRBD2 covers 7 bases. Germline V gene sequence: CDR1 MNHNS, CDR2 SASEGT. The CDR3 consists of 14 residues. Trimming at V came to 2 bases and at J to 11 bases, leaving 12 bases not matched to a gene. CDR3 amino acids: CASSEPPGRELKYF. The CDR3 nucleotides read TGTGCCAGCAGTGAACCCCCTGGGCGGGAGCTAAAGTACTTC.

The genes are TRBV7-3 and TRBJ2-7, with D perhaps matching TRBD2 (5 bases). Trimming removed 2 bases at V and 5 bases at J, with 13 bases between. The germline V gene encodes CDR1 SGHTA and CDR2 FQGTGA. The CDR3 has 14 residues. CDR3 amino acids: CASSLGGPGDEQYF. The CDR3 DNA reads TGTGCCAGCAGCTTAGGAGGCCCCGGGGACGAGCAGTACTTC.

CDR3 sequence reads: CASSPVRQGPRRYEQYF. CDR3 DNA: TGTGCCAGCAGTCCGGTTCGACAGGGCCCGCGTCGGTACGAGCAGTACTTC. The chain combines TRBV27 with TRBJ2-7, with 7 bases that match TRBD1. The trim removed 5 bases at V and 4 bases at J, leaving 17 bases unmatched. The CDR3 totals 17 residues. CDR1 is MNHEY and CDR2 is SMNVEV in the germline V gene (reference sequence).

The chain links TRBV19 to TRBJ2-4, with a tentative D call TRBD2 (7 bases). CDR3 length equals 15 residues. Germline V lookup: CDR1 LNHDA, CDR2 SQIVND (reference sequence). The germline V and J ends were trimmed by 5 bases and 1 base, with 12 bases remaining between them. The CDR3 region is CASSPGGPAKNIQYF. The CDR3 DNA reads as TGTGCCAGTAGTCCCGGGGGGCCGGCCAAAAACATTCAGTACTTC.

This chain's CDR3 is CASARESYNSPLHF. The CDR3 nucleotides read TGTGCCAGTGCCAGGGAATCCTATAATTCACCCCTCCACTTT. V and J are TRBV19 and TRBJ1-6, with D maybe TRBD1 (5 bases). V was cut by 8 bases and J by 1 base, with 9 bases left in between. Germline V gene sequence: CDR1 LNHDA, CDR2 SQIVND (reference sequence). This CDR3 is built from 14 residues.

This clone was found once. The V gene is TRBV10-2, the J gene TRBJ2-6, with 10 bases identical to TRBD2. The CDR3 is made up of 16 amino acids. CDR1 and CDR2 (germline): WSHSY, SAAADI. The V gene end was trimmed by 6 bases and the J gene end by 0 bases; junction bases not matched to a gene: 2. In DNA form, the CDR3 reads TGCGCCAGCAGCCCTAGCGGGAGCTCTGGGGCCAACGTCCTGACTTTC. This encodes CASSPSGSSGANVLTF.

The rearrangement joins TRBV7-2 to TRBJ2-1; 9 bases are shared with TRBD2. CDR3 length: 17 residues. Germline V gene sequence: CDR1 SGHTA, CDR2 FQGNSA. V shed 4 bases and J 9 bases; nucleotides not matched to a gene: 16. CDR3 in amino acids: CASSSLGAGGPWSEQFF. CDR3 coding DNA: TGTGCCAGCAGCTCCCTCGGTGCGGGAGGGCCTTGGAGTGAGCAGTTCTTC.

The V and J genes are TRBV9 and TRBJ2-2; TRBD2 aligns across 13 bases. There are 17 residues in the CDR3. Germline CDR1 reads SGDLS; CDR2 reads YYNGEE. With V trimmed by 0 bases and J by 6 bases, 5 bases remained unmatched. Here the CDR3 reads CASSVGTSGRWAGELFF. The CDR3 coding sequence is TGTGCCAGCAGCGTAGGGACTAGCGGGAGATGGGCCGGGGAGCTGTTTTTT. The full variable domain, rest sourced from reference TRBV9 and TRBJ2-2, is DSGVTQTPKHLITATGQRVTLRCSPRSGDLSVYWYQQSLDQGLQFLIQYYNGEERAKGNILERFSAQQFPDLHSELNLSSLELGDSALYFCASSVGTSGRWAGELFFGEGSRLTVL.

CDR3 in DNA: TGCAGCGTTGCTTTAGCGGGGCGCACAGATACGCAGTATTTT. Translating it yields CSVALAGRTDTQYF. The J gene is TRBJ2-3, the V gene TRBV29-1; 8 nucleotides match TRBD2. Germline V gene sequence: CDR1 SQVTM, CDR2 ANQGSEA. CDR3 length: 14 amino acids. J gave up 1 base and V 4 bases, and 4 bases lay outside the gene matches.